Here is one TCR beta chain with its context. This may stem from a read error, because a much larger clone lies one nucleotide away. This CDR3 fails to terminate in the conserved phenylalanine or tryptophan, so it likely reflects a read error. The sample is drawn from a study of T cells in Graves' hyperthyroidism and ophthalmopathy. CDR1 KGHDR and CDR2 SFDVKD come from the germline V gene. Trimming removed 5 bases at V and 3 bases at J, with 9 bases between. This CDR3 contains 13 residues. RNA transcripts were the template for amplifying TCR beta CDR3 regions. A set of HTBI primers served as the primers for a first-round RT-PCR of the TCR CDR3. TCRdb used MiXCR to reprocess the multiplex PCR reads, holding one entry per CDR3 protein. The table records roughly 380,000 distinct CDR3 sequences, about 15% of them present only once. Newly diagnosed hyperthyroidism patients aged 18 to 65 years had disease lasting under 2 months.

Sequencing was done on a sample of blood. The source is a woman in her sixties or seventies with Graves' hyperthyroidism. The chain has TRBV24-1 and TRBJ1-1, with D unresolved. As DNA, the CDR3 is TGTGCCACCAGTGCCAATAGGGACACTGAAGCTTTCCTT. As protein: CATSANRDTEAFL.